What follows are 32 T cell receptor beta chains derived from one specimen sequenced in a study of PD-L1 blockade in urothelial cancer. Method: immunoSEQ multiplex PCR; TCRdb's copy keeps in-frame clones and lacks some. The table has some 110,000 clones, approximately 90% seen once; the top ten hold about 4%. The time point denotes: peripheral blood 6 weeks after treatment start. The material sequenced was PBMCs, taken around atezolizumab (anti-PD-L1) treatment. The receptor set was obtained from a man aged 55 to 70 with urothelial cancer.

The chain combines TRBV7-9 with TRBJ2-5, with D perhaps TRBD1 (5 bases). This CDR3 spans 13 amino acids. Germline V gives CDR1 SEHNR, CDR2 FQNEAQ (reference sequence). V was shortened by 5 bases and J by 5 bases, with 12 bases between the two germline ends. The DNA of the CDR3 is TGTGCCAGCAGCCCAAATTCAGGGGAGACCCAGTACTTC. Its translation is CASSPNSGETQYF.

V usage is TRBV19 and J usage is TRBJ1-1; a weak D match, TRBD1 (5 bases). This CDR3 spans 14 amino acids. V lost 3 bases and J lost 5, with 13 bases in between. In germline, CDR1 is LNHDA, CDR2 SQIVND (reference sequence). DNA of the CDR3: TGTGCCAGTAGTATGGGGCAGGGTAGTACTGAAGCTTTCTTT. Translated: CASSMGQGSTEAFF.

This clone was recorded only once. The V gene is TRBV9, the J gene TRBJ1-2; D gene ambiguous. With 0 bases removed from V and 2 bases from J, the gap between germline ends came to 11 bases. CDR1 and CDR2 (germline): SGDLS, YYNGEE. The CDR3 is 15 residues long. DNA for the CDR3: TGTGCCAGCAGCGTAGCTGCTGGGGAGAACTATGGCTACACCTTC. Translated, it gives CASSVAAGENYGYTF. The variable domain in full, completed from reference TRBV9 and TRBJ1-2, reads DSGVTQTPKHLITATGQRVTLRCSPRSGDLSVYWYQQSLDQGLQFLIQYYNGEERAKGNILERFSAQQFPDLHSELNLSSLELGDSALYFCASSVAAGENYGYTFGSGTRLTVV.

J is TRBJ1-3 and V is TRBV2; D possibly corresponds to TRBD1 (5 bases). V lost 0 bases, J lost 0 bases, and 12 bases lay in between. CDR1 is SNHLY, CDR2 FYNNEI, per germline. The CDR3 spans 17 residues. Here the CDR3 reads CASSEAGGWSSGNTIYF. The CDR3 DNA follows: TGTGCCAGCAGTGAAGCGGGGGGGTGGAGCTCTGGAAACACCATATATTTT.

The V and J genes are TRBV18 and TRBJ2-1; 14 bases map to TRBD2. The CDR3 spans 17 residues. From germline, CDR1 is KGHSH and CDR2 LQKENI. The J segment lost 10 bases and the V segment lost 6 bases, leaving 14 bases of the junction unmatched. The CDR3 sequence is CASSRPPGLAGDLEQFF. CDR3 nucleotide sequence: TGTGCCAGCTCTCGTCCCCCGGGACTAGCGGGAGACCTCGAGCAGTTCTTC.

The gene calls are TRBV27 and TRBJ1-4, with 11 nucleotides matching TRBD1. Germline assignment: CDR1 MNHEY and CDR2 SMNVEV (reference sequence). This CDR3 has 18 amino acids. J gave up 7 bases and V 0 bases, and 10 bases lay outside the gene matches. The CDR3 loop is CASSLSAGQGARGEKLFF. Written as DNA, the CDR3 is TGTGCCAGCAGTTTATCGGCTGGACAGGGGGCTAGGGGTGAAAAACTGTTTTTT.

V gene TRBV9 combines with J gene TRBJ2-7, with 9 bases identical to TRBD2. CDR1 is SGDLS and CDR2 is YYNGEE in the germline V gene. The J segment lost 5 bases and the V segment lost 4 bases, leaving 7 bases of the junction unmatched. CDR3 size: 14 residues. The CDR3 protein is CASSPRTSAHEQYF. In nucleotides, the CDR3 is TGTGCCAGCAGCCCCCGGACTAGCGCGCACGAGCAGTACTTC.

V usage is TRBV7-3 and J usage is TRBJ2-3; 7 bases fit TRBD2. The CDR3 is 15 residues long. Germline lookup yields CDR1 SGHTA and CDR2 FQGTGA. Trimming at V came to 2 bases and at J to 5 bases, leaving 7 bases not matched to a gene. The CDR3 coding sequence is TGTGCCAGCAGCTTATATGGACTAGAGGGAGATACGCAGTATTTT. Translation: CASSLYGLEGDTQYF.

This clone is a singleton in its sample. This sequence joins TRBV7-8 and TRBJ2-2, with TRBD2 matching over 15 bases. This CDR3 contains 17 residues. V lost 6 bases, J lost 6 bases, and 8 bases stayed unmatched. Per germline, CDR1 SGHVS and CDR2 FQNEAQ. Written as DNA, the CDR3 is TGTGCCAGCAGGCGGACTAGCGGGGGGGCCACAGCCGGGGAGCTGTTTTTT. Translated, it gives CASRRTSGGATAGELFF.

The V gene is TRBV7-9, the J gene TRBJ2-3; TRBD2 agrees at 7 bases. The CDR3 consists of 14 residues. Germline V gene lookup returns CDR1 SEHNR and CDR2 FQNEAQ (reference sequence). The J segment lost 6 bases and the V segment lost 2 bases, leaving 5 bases of the junction unmatched. CDR3 residues: CASSLRASGDTQYF. CDR3 nucleotides: TGTGCCAGCAGCTTAAGGGCTAGCGGCGATACGCAGTATTTT.

This clone was observed once. The CDR3, as DNA: TGTGCCAGCAGCTTATCCGGCGGGGGAGTAGTTGCAGATACGCAGTATTTT. Translating it yields CASSLSGGGVVADTQYF. V usage is TRBV7-2 and J usage is TRBJ2-3; 7 positions match TRBD2. This CDR3 spans 17 amino acids. V lost 2 bases to trimming and J lost 4 bases; unmatched junction nucleotides: 12. CDR1 SGHTA and CDR2 FQGNSA come from the germline V gene. The variable domain in full, with the rest retrieved from reference TRBV7-2 and TRBJ2-3, is GAGVSQSPSNKVTEKGKDVELRCDPISGHTALYWYRQSLGQGLEFLIYFQGNSAPDKSGLPSDRFSAERTGGSVSTLTIQRTQQEDSAVYLCASSLSGGGVVADTQYFGPGTRLTVL.

V and J are TRBV28 and TRBJ2-3; tentatively, D is TRBD1 (8 bases). Germline V CDR1 and CDR2: MDHEN, SYDVKM. The length of the CDR3 is 17 residues. Deletions cut 9 bases from V and 2 bases from J, with 24 bases between. The CDR3 here is CASIPGGVGQVTDTQYF. CDR3 nucleotide sequence: TGTGCCAGTATCCCGGGGGGCGTGGGACAGGTCACAGATACGCAGTATTTT. The full variable domain, in which reference TRBV28 and TRBJ2-3 provide the parts outside the CDR3, is DVKVTQSSRYLVKRTGEKVFLECVQDMDHENMFWYRQDPGLGLRLIYFSYDVKMKEKGDIPEGYSVSREKKERFSLILESASTNQTSMYLCASIPGGVGQVTDTQYFGPGTRLTVL.

The J gene is TRBJ2-1, the V gene TRBV5-6; no clear D. This CDR3 spans 12 amino acids. The germline CDR1 and CDR2 sequences are SGHDT and YYEEEE. V lost 4 bases and J 4 bases, leaving 6 bases between the germline ends. The CDR3 here is CASSIGYNEQFF. As DNA, the CDR3 is TGTGCCAGCAGCATCGGTTACAATGAGCAGTTCTTC.

The chain recombines TRBV19 with TRBJ2-1, with D perhaps matching TRBD1 (7 bases). Trimming left V 9 bases short and J 6 bases short, with 21 bases between. The germline gives CDR1 LNHDA, CDR2 SQIVND (reference sequence). This CDR3 has 15 amino acids. The CDR3 DNA reads TGTGCCAGCGGGGGAACAGGACAGGTGGTCAATGAGCAGTTCTTC. This translates into CASGGTGQVVNEQFF.

The chain is built from TRBV7-2 and TRBJ2-7; tentative D call: TRBD2 (5 bases). V was pared by 5 bases and J by 4 bases, with 12 bases between. The CDR3 covers 13 residues. CDR1 and CDR2 (germline): SGHTA, FQGNSA. CDR3 DNA sequence: TGTGCCAGCAGCCCTAGATCGGGGTACGAGCAGTACTTC. Protein product: CASSPRSGYEQYF.

The chain combines TRBV9 with TRBJ2-1; 8 nucleotides line up with TRBD2. V was clipped by 4 bases and J by 9 bases; unmatched bases: 9. This CDR3 has 14 amino acids. The germline CDR1 and CDR2 sequences are SGDLS and YYNGEE. CDR3 sequence reads: CASSPGGGQGEQFF. The CDR3 DNA reads TGTGCCAGCAGCCCAGGCGGGGGGCAGGGTGAGCAGTTCTTC.

The chain combines TRBV20-1 with TRBJ2-7; 7 bases are shared with TRBD1. V lost 5 bases, J lost 4 bases, and 2 bases stayed unmatched. Germline V lookup: CDR1 DFQATT, CDR2 SNEGSKA (reference sequence). CDR3 length: 11 amino acids. The CDR3 DNA reads TGCAGTGCTTTACAGGGGTACGAGCAGTACTTC. Its protein is CSALQGYEQYF.

The gene calls are TRBV5-4 and TRBJ2-3; 11 positions match TRBD2. This CDR3 comprises 16 residues. Germline V CDR1 and CDR2: SGHNT, YYREEE (reference sequence). The V segment lost 5 bases and the J segment 2 bases; nucleotides outside the gene matches: 7. In DNA form, the CDR3 reads TGTGCCAGCAGATCCGGGACTAGCGGACCCACAGATACGCAGTATTTT. It codes for CASRSGTSGPTDTQYF.

The rearrangement uses TRBV4-2 and TRBJ1-1; 7 nucleotides align to TRBD1. Germline lookup yields CDR1 LGHNA and CDR2 YNFKEQ. The length of the CDR3 is 16 residues. V was pared by 3 bases and J by 4 bases, with 11 bases of the junction left unmatched. CDR3: CASSQGTQGGGTEAFF. CDR3 nucleotide sequence: TGTGCCAGCAGCCAGGGAACTCAGGGGGGTGGCACTGAAGCTTTCTTT.

The rearrangement joins TRBV10-3 to TRBJ2-5; TRBD2 is a possible D gene (6 bases). The V and J ends lost 10 bases and 2 bases respectively, with 11 bases between them. Looked up from germline, CDR1 is ENHRY and CDR2 is SYGVKD. CDR3 length equals 12 residues. CDR3 sequence: CASGGGQETQYF. The CDR3 DNA reads TGTGCCAGTGGGGGAGGTCAAGAGACCCAGTACTTC.

CDR3 in amino acids: CASSLLGGGRFF. CDR3 DNA: TGTGCCAGCAGTTTATTAGGGGGCGGTCGGTTCTTC. This chain uses TRBV28 with TRBJ2-1; 7 positions agree with TRBD1. The CDR3 runs 12 residues. CDR1 is MDHEN, CDR2 SYDVKM, per germline. Losses at the gene ends were 1 base for V and 15 bases for J; bases not matched to a gene: 6.

This sequence joins TRBV19 and TRBJ1-4; unclear D gene. The CDR3 totals 14 residues. The V and J ends lost 5 bases and 7 bases respectively, with 14 bases between them. Germline V CDR1 and CDR2: LNHDA, SQIVND (reference sequence). CDR3 nucleotide sequence: TGTGCCAGTAGTTCCCGAGAGGTTACTGAAAAACTGTTTTTT. It translates to CASSSREVTEKLFF.

The rearrangement uses TRBV7-8 and TRBJ2-3, with 13 bases that match TRBD2. V trimming: 5 bases; J trimming: 6 bases; junction bases outside the gene matches: 8. Germline V CDR1 and CDR2: SGHVS, FQNEAQ. The CDR3 totals 16 residues. CDR3 coding DNA: TGTGCCAGCAGCCCTATCGGGACTAGCGGGACGGATACGCAGTATTTT. It yields the protein CASSPIGTSGTDTQYF.

The chain couples TRBV19 to TRBJ2-3; D might be TRBD1 (6 bases). Germline V gene sequence: CDR1 LNHDA, CDR2 SQIVND (reference sequence). Trimming removed 3 bases at V and 4 bases at J, with 14 bases between. This CDR3 is 15 amino acids long. This CDR3 reads CASSILQGISDTQYF. The CDR3 nucleotides read TGTGCCAGTAGTATTTTACAGGGTATCTCAGATACGCAGTATTTT.

The rearrangement uses TRBV6-4 and TRBJ2-7; a possible D gene is TRBD2 (5 bases). Deletions cut 0 bases from V and 4 bases from J, with 16 bases between. The CDR3 extends over 16 amino acids. Germline V gene lookup returns CDR1 MRHNA and CDR2 SNTAGT. CDR3 loop: CASSDSRTLRKYEQYF. CDR3 coding DNA: TGTGCCAGCAGTGACTCAAGGACTCTCAGGAAATACGAGCAGTACTTC.

The chain uses TRBV9 and TRBJ2-7, with D perhaps TRBD2 (7 bases). The V gene lost 4 bases and the J gene lost 2 bases, with 13 bases spanning the gap. This CDR3 is 14 amino acids long. Germline V gene lookup returns CDR1 SGDLS and CDR2 YYNGEE. Here the CDR3 DNA reads TGTGCCAGCAGCACACAGGGACTACCCTACGAGCAGTACTTC. This sequence encodes CASSTQGLPYEQYF.

V usage is TRBV4-1 and J usage is TRBJ2-3; a possible D gene is TRBD2 (5 bases). Per the germline V gene, CDR1 is MGHRA and CDR2 is YSYEKL. The length of the CDR3 is 18 residues. The V gene lost 0 bases and the J gene lost 2 bases, with 18 bases spanning the gap. As DNA, the CDR3 is TGCGCCAGCAGCCAAGACGGGATTAGTGGGAGAAACACAGATACGCAGTATTTT. Translation: CASSQDGISGRNTDTQYF.

This rearrangement joins TRBV29-1 to TRBJ1-1; possible D gene TRBD1, 5 bases. The CDR3 has 14 amino acids. Looked up from germline, CDR1 is SQVTM and CDR2 is ANQGSEA. Trimming left V 4 bases short and J 0 bases short, with 12 bases between. CDR3 sequence (DNA): TGCAGCGTTGGTCAGGGTTTAATGAACACTGAAGCTTTCTTT. It codes for CSVGQGLMNTEAFF.

The chain uses TRBV5-4 and TRBJ1-2, with D possibly matching TRBD1 (6 bases). Germline CDR1 is SGHNT and CDR2 is YYREEE (reference sequence). This CDR3 has 18 amino acids. Trimming took 3 bases from V and 0 from J, leaving 21 bases between them. The CDR3 coding sequence is TGTGCCAGCAGCTCCCCTATGGGGGGGGCGCGGGCTAACTATGGCTACACCTTC. This sequence encodes CASSSPMGGARANYGYTF.

The chain joins TRBV28 to TRBJ2-4; 10 bases line up with TRBD1. This CDR3 is built from 14 residues. Germline CDR1 and CDR2: MDHEN and SYDVKM. V gave up 5 bases and J gave up 6 bases; unmatched junction bases: 4. The CDR3 region is CASSRGQGRNIQYF. CDR3 DNA: TGTGCCAGCAGTCGGGGACAGGGGAGAAACATTCAGTACTTC.

The chain employs TRBV5-4 and TRBJ2-2; 9 bases align to TRBD2. Germline CDR1 is SGHNT and CDR2 is YYREEE (reference sequence). The CDR3 is 15 residues long. The J segment lost 6 bases and the V segment lost 0 bases, leaving 3 bases of the junction unmatched. CDR3 nucleotides: TGTGCCAGCAGCTTGGAAGGCGGGGGGGCCGGGGAGCTGTTTTTT. Amino acid sequence: CASSLEGGGAGELFF. Looking up the rest from reference TRBV5-4 and TRBJ2-2 gives the full variable domain: ETGVTQSPTHLIKTRGQQVTLRCSSQSGHNTVSWYQQALGQGPQFIFQYYREEENGRGNFPPRFSGLQFPNYSSELNVNALELDDSALYLCASSLEGGGAGELFFGEGSRLTVL.

The chain employs TRBV28 and TRBJ2-3, with 8 nucleotides matching TRBD1. Germline trimming cut 7 bases from V and 0 bases from J; bases unmatched to any gene: 3. The CDR3 totals 14 residues. The germline V gene encodes CDR1 MDHEN and CDR2 SYDVKM. CDR3 DNA: TGTGCCAGCATCGGACAGGGCAGCACAGATACGCAGTATTTT. Its protein is CASIGQGSTDTQYF. Full variable domain (outside the CDR3, taken from reference TRBV28 and TRBJ2-3): DVKVTQSSRYLVKRTGEKVFLECVQDMDHENMFWYRQDPGLGLRLIYFSYDVKMKEKGDIPEGYSVSREKKERFSLILESASTNQTSMYLCASIGQGSTDTQYFGPGTRLTVL.